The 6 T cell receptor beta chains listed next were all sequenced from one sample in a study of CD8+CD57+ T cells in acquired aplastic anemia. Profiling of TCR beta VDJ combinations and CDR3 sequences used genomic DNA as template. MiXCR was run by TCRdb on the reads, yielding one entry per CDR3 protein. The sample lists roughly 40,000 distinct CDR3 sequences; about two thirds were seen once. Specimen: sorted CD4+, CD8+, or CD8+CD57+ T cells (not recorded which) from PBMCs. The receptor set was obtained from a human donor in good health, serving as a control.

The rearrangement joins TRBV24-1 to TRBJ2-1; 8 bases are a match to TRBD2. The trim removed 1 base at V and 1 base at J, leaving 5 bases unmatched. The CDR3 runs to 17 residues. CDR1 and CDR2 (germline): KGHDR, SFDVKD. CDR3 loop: CATSDFGGVGSYNEQFF. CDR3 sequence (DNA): TGTGCCACCAGTGATTTCGGGGGGGTCGGATCCTACAATGAGCAGTTCTTC.

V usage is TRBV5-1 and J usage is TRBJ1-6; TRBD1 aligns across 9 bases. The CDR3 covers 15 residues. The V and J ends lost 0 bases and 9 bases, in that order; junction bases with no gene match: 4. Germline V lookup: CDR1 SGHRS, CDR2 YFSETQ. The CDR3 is CASSLEGQGVSPLHF. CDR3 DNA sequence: TGCGCCAGCAGCTTGGAGGGACAGGGTGTTTCACCCCTCCACTTT.

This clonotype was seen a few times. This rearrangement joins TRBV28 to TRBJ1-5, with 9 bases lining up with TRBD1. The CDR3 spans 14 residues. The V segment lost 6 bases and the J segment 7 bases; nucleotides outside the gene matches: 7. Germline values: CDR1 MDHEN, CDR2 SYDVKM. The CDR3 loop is CASRPTGGRQPQHF. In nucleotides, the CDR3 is TGTGCCAGCAGGCCCACAGGGGGCAGGCAGCCCCAGCATTTT.

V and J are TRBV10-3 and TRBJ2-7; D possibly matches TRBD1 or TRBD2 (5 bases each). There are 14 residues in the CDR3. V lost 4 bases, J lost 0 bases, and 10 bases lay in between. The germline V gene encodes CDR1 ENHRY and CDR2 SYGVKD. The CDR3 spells CAISGDRSSYEQYF. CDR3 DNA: TGTGCCATCAGTGGGGACCGGAGCTCCTACGAGCAGTACTTC.

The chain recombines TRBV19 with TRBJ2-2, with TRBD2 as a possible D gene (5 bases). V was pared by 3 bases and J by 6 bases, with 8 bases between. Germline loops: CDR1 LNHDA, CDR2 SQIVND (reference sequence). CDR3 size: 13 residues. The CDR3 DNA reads TGTGCCAGTAGTATCGGACTGGCCGGGGAGCTGTTTTTT. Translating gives CASSIGLAGELFF.

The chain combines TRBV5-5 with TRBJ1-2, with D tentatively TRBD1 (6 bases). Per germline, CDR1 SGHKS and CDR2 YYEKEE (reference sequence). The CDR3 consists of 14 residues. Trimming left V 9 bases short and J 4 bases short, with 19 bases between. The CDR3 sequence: CAISEKGVGYGYTF. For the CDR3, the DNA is TGTGCCATCAGTGAAAAGGGGGTCGGCTATGGCTACACCTTC.